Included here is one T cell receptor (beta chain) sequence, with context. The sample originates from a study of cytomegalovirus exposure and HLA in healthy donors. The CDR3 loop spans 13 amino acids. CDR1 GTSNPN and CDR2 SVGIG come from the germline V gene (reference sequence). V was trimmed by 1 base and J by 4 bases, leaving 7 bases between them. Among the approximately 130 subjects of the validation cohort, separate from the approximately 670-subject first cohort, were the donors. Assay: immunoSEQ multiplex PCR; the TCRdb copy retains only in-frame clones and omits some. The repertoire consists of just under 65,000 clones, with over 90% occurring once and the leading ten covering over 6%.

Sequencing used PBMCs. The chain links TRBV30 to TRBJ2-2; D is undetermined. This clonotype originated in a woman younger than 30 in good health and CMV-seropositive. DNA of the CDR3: TGTGCCTGGAGTGGTTTTAGCACCGGGGAGCTGTTTTTT. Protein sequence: CAWSGFSTGELFF.